This TCR beta chain was identified in a study of control samples from healthy donors and cancer patients. The method was immunoSEQ multiplex PCR; TCRdb's version includes in-frame clones alone and lacks a portion of them. Here the sample spans about 86,000 clones, approximately 95% being singletons. Trimming removed 6 bases from V and 6 bases from J, with 9 bases in between. The CDR3 has 12 amino acids. CDR1 and CDR2 (germline): MNHEY, SVGAGI. The chain combines TRBV6-5 with TRBJ2-4; D unresolved. The receptor comes from a woman in her thirties in good health. What was sequenced was blood. In DNA, the CDR3 is TGTGCCAGCAGCCGGAGTGGAAACATTCAGTACTTC. It translates to CASSRSGNIQYF.